Detailed here is one T cell receptor (beta chain). The antigen is unknown. The data are from a study of T-cell memory formation after mild COVID-19. Whole-study results and caveats: Whereas later expanders leaned CD4+, clones contracting day 15 to 85 showed a balanced CD4/CD8 makeup. Contracting clones localized mainly to CM and EM when CD4+ and mainly to EMRA when CD8+. Specificity for SARS-CoV-2 was not confirmed among the second-wave clones peaking on day 37.

Sample barcodes and UMIs were carried by the TCR alpha and TCR beta cDNA libraries that 5'RACE generated with constant-segment primers. TCRdb used MiXCR to reprocess the 5' RACE reads, holding one entry per CDR3 protein. In the table there are some 130,000 distinct CDR3 sequences, approximately 15% of which are singletons. This clonotype was sampled from an adult woman who had mild COVID-19 (a few samples of this study predate the infection). Cell type and time point are not known. Sequenced material: PBMCs or a T cell subset sorted from them (not recorded which).

CDR3 protein: CASSQVGLADLGGELFF. The CDR3 coding sequence is TGTGCCAGCAGCCAAGTAGGACTAGCGGACCTAGGCGGGGAGCTGTTTTTT. V gene TRBV4-2 combines with J gene TRBJ2-2; 10 bases are a match to TRBD2. Unmatched junction bases numbered 9, after V lost 1 base and J lost 7 bases. Germline V gene lookup returns CDR1 LGHNA and CDR2 YNFKEQ. The CDR3 length is 17 residues.